This entry lists 27 T cell receptor beta chains sequenced from one sample in a study of blood T cell repertoires in COVID-19. TCRdb's table, derived via immunoSEQ multiplex PCR, lists solely in-frame clones and lacks some. The profile shows under 85,000 clones, around 82% of them singletons. Source material: peripheral blood. These receptor sequences come from a man aged 50-59 years with active COVID-19.

The rearrangement uses TRBV18 and TRBJ2-3, with a weak D call TRBD1 (5 bases). V was cut by 3 bases and J by 3 bases, with 10 bases left in between. This CDR3 contains 14 residues. Germline V gives CDR1 KGHSH, CDR2 LQKENI. For the CDR3, the DNA is TGTGCCAGCTCACCCAGGGTAGATACAGATACGCAGTATTTT. This translates into CASSPRVDTDTQYF.

V is TRBV28 and J is TRBJ2-1, with TRBD2 identical over 8 bases. The CDR3 extends over 18 amino acids. V lost 1 base to trimming and J lost 7 bases; unmatched junction nucleotides: 15. Germline V gene lookup returns CDR1 MDHEN and CDR2 SYDVKM. The CDR3 DNA reads TGTGCCAGCAGTTTATCCCAGGGACTAGGAAGTATTGAGAATGAGCAGTTCTTC. Protein product: CASSLSQGLGSIENEQFF.

This clone was seen once. This chain joins TRBV27 and TRBJ1-2, with 7 positions matching TRBD1. The V segment lost 5 bases and the J segment 4 bases; nucleotides outside the gene matches: 7. Per the germline V gene, CDR1 is MNHEY and CDR2 is SMNVEV (reference sequence). The CDR3 sequence is 14 residues long. CDR3 sequence (DNA): TGTGCCAGCAGTCGCCACAGGGGTGGCTATGGCTACACCTTC. Amino acids: CASSRHRGGYGYTF.

This clone was seen a single time. The chain carries TRBV18 and TRBJ2-1; 9 bases match TRBD2. The CDR3 extends over 16 amino acids. V was pared by 6 bases and J by 4 bases, with 10 bases of the junction left unmatched. From germline, CDR1 is KGHSH and CDR2 LQKENI. CDR3 DNA: TGTGCCAGCTCGCAGACTAGCGGAGATTCATACAATGAGCAGTTCTTC. This sequence encodes CASSQTSGDSYNEQFF.

The rearrangement joins TRBV9 to TRBJ1-1; D is ambiguous. This CDR3 region has 15 residues. V was cut by 2 bases and J by 4 bases, with 15 bases left in between. Germline-derived CDR1 and CDR2 are SGDLS and YYNGEE. The CDR3 DNA reads TGTGCCAGCAGCGTTGACTCCTCGCAGCCCACTGAAGCTTTCTTT. Encoded protein: CASSVDSSQPTEAFF.

J is TRBJ1-1 and V is TRBV6-4, with no clear D. Germline CDR1 MRHNA, CDR2 SNTAGT. This CDR3 region has 15 residues. Trimming stripped 4 bases from V and 3 bases from J, with 15 bases between. CDR3 bases: TGTGCCAGCAGTGCCGAGGGTGGAAGGGACACTGAAGCTTTCTTT. Residues: CASSAEGGRDTEAFF.

This chain joins TRBV2 and TRBJ2-3; 9 nucleotides match TRBD2. The CDR3 is 16 amino acids. Germline trimming cut 5 bases from V and 1 base from J; bases unmatched to any gene: 7. CDR1 SNHLY and CDR2 FYNNEI come from the germline V gene. The CDR3 protein is CASSKEVAGGTDTQYF. The CDR3 region has the DNA TGTGCCAGCAGTAAGGAAGTAGCGGGGGGCACAGATACGCAGTATTTT. Complete variable domain (other parts from reference TRBV2 and TRBJ2-3): EPEVTQTPSHQVTQMGQEVILRCVPISNHLYFYWYRQILGQKVEFLVSFYNNEISEKSEIFDDQFSVERPDGSNFTLKIRSTKLEDSAMYFCASSKEVAGGTDTQYFGPGTRLTVL.

This sequence joins TRBV19 and TRBJ2-1; TRBD2 matches 7 bases. The CDR3 has 17 amino acids. Germline assignment: CDR1 LNHDA and CDR2 SQIVND (reference sequence). J gave up 3 bases and V 4 bases, and 12 bases lay outside the gene matches. The CDR3 DNA is TGTGCCAGTAGTAAGGACTTTGGCGGGAGTGACTACAATGAGCAGTTCTTC. As protein: CASSKDFGGSDYNEQFF. Full variable domain (missing parts from reference TRBV19 and TRBJ2-1): DGGITQSPKYLFRKEGQNVTLSCEQNLNHDAMYWYRQDPGQGLRLIYYSQIVNDFQKGDIAEGYSVSREKKESFPLTVTSAQKNPTAFYLCASSKDFGGSDYNEQFFGPGTRLTVL.

This chain uses TRBV24-1 with TRBJ2-2, with 11 nucleotides matching TRBD1. Germline V gene data show CDR1 as KGHDR and CDR2 as SFDVKD. J gave up 4 bases and V 3 bases, and 6 bases lay outside the gene matches. This CDR3 contains 17 residues. CDR3 loop: CATSDPGQGGATGELFF. CDR3 nucleotides: TGTGCCACCAGTGATCCGGGACAGGGGGGGGCCACCGGGGAGCTGTTTTTT.

The V gene is TRBV6-6, the J gene TRBJ1-5; 10 bases are shared with TRBD1. Germline CDR1 reads MNHNY; CDR2 reads SVGAGI (reference sequence). This CDR3 is built from 17 residues. J gave up 0 bases and V 5 bases, and 7 bases lay outside the gene matches. DNA for the CDR3: TGTGCCAGCAGTCCCCGCGGGGACAGGGGTAGCAATCAGCCCCAGCATTTT. It codes for CASSPRGDRGSNQPQHF.

This rearrangement joins TRBV5-1 to TRBJ2-2; 14 bases are a match to TRBD2. CDR1 and CDR2 (germline): SGHRS, YFSETQ. This CDR3 comprises 15 residues. Trimming cost V 6 bases and J 6 bases; bases outside gene matches: 4. Written as DNA, the CDR3 is TGCGCCAGCATCCCGGGACTAGCGGGGGCCGGGGAGCTGTTTTTT. Its protein product is CASIPGLAGAGELFF.

The V and J genes are TRBV6-1 and TRBJ2-2, with 11 bases matching TRBD2. CDR1 and CDR2 from the germline V gene are MNHNS and SASEGT. J gave up 6 bases and V 2 bases, and 2 bases lay outside the gene matches. CDR3 length: 15 residues. In DNA form, the CDR3 reads TGTGCCAGCAGTGAATGGACTAGCGGGTCCGGGGAGCTGTTTTTT. Translated: CASSEWTSGSGELFF.

The table lists this clone with a few counts. This chain joins TRBV7-8 and TRBJ1-5, with D perhaps TRBD1 (6 bases). V was pared by 2 bases and J by 7 bases, with 12 bases between. From germline, CDR1 is SGHVS and CDR2 FQNEAQ. The CDR3 length is 14 residues. The CDR3 loop reads CASSLSGVGQPQHF. CDR3 coding DNA: TGTGCCAGCAGCTTATCAGGGGTTGGGCAGCCCCAGCATTTT.

The rearrangement uses TRBV21-1 and TRBJ2-3; TRBD1 is the table's D call, not checked against the DNA. TRBV21-1 is labeled a pseudogene. The CDR3 is 17 residues long. The CDR3 region is CASSKRGSGGIPDTQYF. CDR3 nucleotides: TGTGCCAGCAGCAAAAGGGGGTCCGGAGGAATTCCAGATACGCAGTATTTT.

The genes are TRBV5-5 and TRBJ2-7; no firm D call. Germline V gene data show CDR1 as SGHKS and CDR2 as YYEKEE (reference sequence). Trimming pared 0 bases from V and 7 bases from J, leaving 8 bases between. CDR3 size: 12 residues. The CDR3 loop reads CASSLVAREQYF. The CDR3 region has the DNA TGTGCCAGCAGCTTGGTAGCTCGGGAGCAGTACTTC.

The rearrangement joins TRBV5-1 to TRBJ1-2; weak D call: TRBD1 (5 bases). V dropped 5 bases and J dropped 0 bases, with 8 bases sitting between them. Germline CDR1 and CDR2: SGHRS and YFSETQ. CDR3 length equals 13 residues. CDR3 sequence: CASSSGSNYGYTF. The CDR3 DNA reads TGCGCCAGCAGTTCAGGGTCTAACTATGGCTACACCTTC. Together with reference TRBV5-1 and TRBJ1-2, the CDR3 gives the full variable domain: KAGVTQTPRYLIKTRGQQVTLSCSPISGHRSVSWYQQTPGQGLQFLFEYFSETQRNKGNFPGRFSGRQFSNSRSEMNVSTLELGDSALYLCASSSGSNYGYTFGSGTRLTVV.

J is TRBJ1-1 and V is TRBV11-1, with D perhaps TRBD1 (5 bases). Trimming took 3 bases from V and 0 from J, leaving 14 bases between them. Germline CDR1 SGHAT, CDR2 FQDESV (reference sequence). The CDR3 has 16 amino acids. The CDR3 protein is CASSFPGIRMNTEAFF. DNA for the CDR3: TGTGCCAGCAGCTTTCCAGGGATAAGAATGAACACTGAAGCTTTCTTT.

The rearrangement links TRBV19 to TRBJ2-3; TRBD2 might be the D (7 bases). V dropped 6 bases and J dropped 6 bases, with 19 bases sitting between them. Looked up from germline, CDR1 is LNHDA and CDR2 is SQIVND (reference sequence). The CDR3 is made up of 15 amino acids. CDR3 region: CASRGRWGGPDTQYF. The DNA for the CDR3 is TGTGCCAGTAGAGGAAGGTGGGGGGGGCCCGATACGCAGTATTTT.

The chain links TRBV6-4 to TRBJ2-3, with 8 positions matching TRBD2. The CDR3 runs 14 residues. J was trimmed by 0 bases and V by 4 bases; bases with no gene match: 0. Germline V CDR1 and CDR2: MRHNA, SNTAGT. The CDR3 nucleotides read TGTGCCAGCAGTGCGGGGGGGAGCACAGATACGCAGTATTTT. It specifies CASSAGGSTDTQYF.

J is TRBJ1-1 and V is TRBV6-5; no firm D call. The CDR3 runs to 13 residues. Germline values: CDR1 MNHEY, CDR2 SVGAGI. V lost 7 bases to trimming and J lost 1 base, with 10 bases between them. In DNA form, the CDR3 reads TGTGCCAGCACTCGAGAGGGGAACACTGAAGCTTTCTTT. Its protein is CASTREGNTEAFF.

This clone has a handful of counts. This chain joins TRBV4-3 and TRBJ1-4; D unresolved. Germline lookup yields CDR1 LGHNA and CDR2 YSLEER. The CDR3 spans 16 residues. The V end lost 4 bases, the J end lost 5 bases, and 17 bases lay between the germline ends. The CDR3 loop is CASSPSQREGNEKLFF. The CDR3 coding sequence is TGCGCCAGCAGCCCCTCACAAAGGGAGGGAAATGAAAAACTGTTTTTT.

The chain combines TRBV7-6 with TRBJ2-7, with D maybe TRBD2 (7 bases). The CDR3 is 14 residues long. The germline gives CDR1 SGHVS, CDR2 FNYEAQ. Trimming cost V 4 bases and J 3 bases, with 13 bases left between them. Here the CDR3 DNA reads TGTGCCAGCAGCTCTGGGGGGGGCAGCTACGAGCAGTACTTC. It codes for CASSSGGGSYEQYF.

By share, this clone counts as medium-sized. The V call is TRBV7-3, the J call TRBJ2-3; 8 bases are shared with TRBD2. Trimming took 1 base from V and 6 from J; bases not matched to a gene: 6. Germline V lookup: CDR1 SGHTA, CDR2 FQGTGA. CDR3 length: 15 residues. CDR3 loop: CASSLNPGGPDTQYF. DNA for the CDR3: TGTGCCAGCAGCTTAAATCCGGGGGGGCCGGATACGCAGTATTTT.

In this sample, this clone turned up once. V usage is TRBV11-2 and J usage is TRBJ1-4; 7 bases are a match to TRBD1. The CDR3 has 19 amino acids. Trimming took 0 bases from V and 5 from J; bases not matched to a gene: 15. CDR1 and CDR2 from the germline V gene are SGHAT and FQNNGV. In DNA, the CDR3 is TGTGCCAGCAGCTTAGACCCGGGACAGCGGTTCCGGGGGAATGAAAAACTGTTTTTT. It is translated as CASSLDPGQRFRGNEKLFF.

This chain uses TRBV5-4 with TRBJ1-4; D not certain. The length of the CDR3 is 14 residues. V shed 2 bases and J shed 8 bases, with 13 bases lying between them. The germline V gene has CDR1 SGHNT and CDR2 YYREEE (reference sequence). The CDR3 reads CASSFDGLREKLFF. The CDR3 DNA sequence: TGTGCCAGCAGCTTCGACGGACTTAGGGAAAAACTGTTTTTT. The complete variable domain, with remaining parts taken from reference TRBV5-4 and TRBJ1-4, reads ETGVTQSPTHLIKTRGQQVTLRCSSQSGHNTVSWYQQALGQGPQFIFQYYREEENGRGNFPPRFSGLQFPNYSSELNVNALELDDSALYLCASSFDGLREKLFFGSGTQLSVL.

V gene TRBV28 combines with J gene TRBJ1-1; 7 bases line up with TRBD1. V lost 5 bases to trimming and J lost 5 bases; unmatched junction nucleotides: 5. The CDR3 length is 13 residues. Germline V lookup: CDR1 MDHEN, CDR2 SYDVKM. The chain's CDR3 is CASSNTGVTEAFF. The CDR3 DNA reads TGTGCCAGCAGTAATACAGGGGTAACTGAAGCTTTCTTT. Drawing the rest from reference TRBV28 and TRBJ1-1, the complete variable domain is DVKVTQSSRYLVKRTGEKVFLECVQDMDHENMFWYRQDPGLGLRLIYFSYDVKMKEKGDIPEGYSVSREKKERFSLILESASTNQTSMYLCASSNTGVTEAFFGQGTRLTVV.

This chain joins TRBV11-3 and TRBJ2-2; maybe TRBD1 (5 bases). The CDR3 totals 13 residues. CDR1 SGHNT and CDR2 YENEEA come from the germline V gene. The V end lost 8 bases, the J end lost 1 base, and 8 bases lay between the germline ends. In nucleotides, the CDR3 is TGTGCCAGCGCAACAGGGAACACCGGGGAGCTGTTTTTT. The encoded protein is CASATGNTGELFF.